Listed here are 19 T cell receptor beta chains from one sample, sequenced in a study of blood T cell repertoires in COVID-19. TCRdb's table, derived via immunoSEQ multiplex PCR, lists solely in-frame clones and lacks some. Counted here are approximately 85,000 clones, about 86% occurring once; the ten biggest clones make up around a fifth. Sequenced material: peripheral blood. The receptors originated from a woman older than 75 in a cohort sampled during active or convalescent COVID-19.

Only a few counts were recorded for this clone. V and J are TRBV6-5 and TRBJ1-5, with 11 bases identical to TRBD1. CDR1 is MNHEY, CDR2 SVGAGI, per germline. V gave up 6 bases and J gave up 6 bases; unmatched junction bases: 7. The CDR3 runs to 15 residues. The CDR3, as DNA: TGTGCCAGCAGGGGGACAGGGGGTTCGGGTCAGCCCCAGCATTTT. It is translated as CASRGTGGSGQPQHF.

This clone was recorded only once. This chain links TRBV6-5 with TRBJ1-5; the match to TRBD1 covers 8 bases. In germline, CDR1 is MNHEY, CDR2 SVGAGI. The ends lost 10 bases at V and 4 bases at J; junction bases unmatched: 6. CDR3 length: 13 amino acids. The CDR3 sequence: CATRGLTNQPQHF. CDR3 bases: TGTGCCACCAGGGGGCTTACTAATCAGCCCCAGCATTTT.

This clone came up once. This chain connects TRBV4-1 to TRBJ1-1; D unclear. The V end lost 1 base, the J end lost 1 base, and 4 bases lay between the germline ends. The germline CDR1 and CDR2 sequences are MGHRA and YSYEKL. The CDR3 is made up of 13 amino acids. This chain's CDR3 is CASSQVRNTEAFF. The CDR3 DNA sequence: TGCGCCAGCAGCCAAGTCAGGAACACTGAAGCTTTCTTT.

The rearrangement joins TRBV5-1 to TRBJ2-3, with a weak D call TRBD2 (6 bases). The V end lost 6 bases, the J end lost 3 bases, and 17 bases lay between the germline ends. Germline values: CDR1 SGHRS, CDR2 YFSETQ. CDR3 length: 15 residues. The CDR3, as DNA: TGCGCCAGCAACCCGGCCGGGGGTGGGACAGATACGCAGTATTTT. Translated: CASNPAGGGTDTQYF.

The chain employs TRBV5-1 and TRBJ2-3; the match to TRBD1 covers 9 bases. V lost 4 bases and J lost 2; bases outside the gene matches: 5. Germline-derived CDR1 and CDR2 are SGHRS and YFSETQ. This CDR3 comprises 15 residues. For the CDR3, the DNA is TGCGCCAGCAGCCGACGGACAGGGGCCACAGATACGCAGTATTTT. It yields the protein CASSRRTGATDTQYF.

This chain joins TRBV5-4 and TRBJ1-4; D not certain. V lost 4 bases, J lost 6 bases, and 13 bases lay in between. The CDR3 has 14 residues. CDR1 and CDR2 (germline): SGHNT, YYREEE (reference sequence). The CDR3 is CASSPSPQDEKLFF. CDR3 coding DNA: TGTGCCAGCAGCCCCAGTCCTCAAGATGAAAAACTGTTTTTT.

The CDR3 nucleotides are TGCGCCAGCAGCAGAGGACAGGGGAGCTCTGGAAACACCATATATTTT. It yields the protein CASSRGQGSSGNTIYF. J is TRBJ1-3 and V is TRBV5-1; TRBD1 matches 9 bases. The CDR3 totals 16 residues. V trimming: 4 bases; J trimming: 0 bases; junction bases outside the gene matches: 5. Germline CDR1 reads SGHRS; CDR2 reads YFSETQ.

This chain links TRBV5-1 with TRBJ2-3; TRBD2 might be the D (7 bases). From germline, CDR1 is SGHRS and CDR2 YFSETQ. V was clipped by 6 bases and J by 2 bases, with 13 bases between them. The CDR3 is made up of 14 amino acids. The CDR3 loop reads CASTGGRYTDTQYF. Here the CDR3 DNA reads TGCGCCAGCACCGGGGGGCGGTACACAGATACGCAGTATTTT.

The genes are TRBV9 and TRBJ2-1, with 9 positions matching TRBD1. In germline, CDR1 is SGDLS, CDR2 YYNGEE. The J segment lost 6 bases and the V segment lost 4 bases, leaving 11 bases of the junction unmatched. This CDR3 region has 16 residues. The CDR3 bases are TGTGCCAGCAGCCCAATTGGGACAGGGCTACCCAATGAGCAGTTCTTC. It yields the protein CASSPIGTGLPNEQFF.

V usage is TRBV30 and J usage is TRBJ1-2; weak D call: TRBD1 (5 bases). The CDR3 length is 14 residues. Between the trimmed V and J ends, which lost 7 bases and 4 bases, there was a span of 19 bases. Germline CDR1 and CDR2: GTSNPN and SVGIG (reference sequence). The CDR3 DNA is TGTGCCTCTAAGGCTGGGGCATCTTTCTATGGCTACACCTTC. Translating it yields CASKAGASFYGYTF.

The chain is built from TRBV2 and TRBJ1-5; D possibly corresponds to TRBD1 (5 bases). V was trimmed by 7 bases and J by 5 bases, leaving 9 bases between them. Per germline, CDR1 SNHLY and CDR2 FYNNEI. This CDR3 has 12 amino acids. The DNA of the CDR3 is TGTGCCAGCAAAGCGGGGGATCAGCCCCAGCATTTT. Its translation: CASKAGDQPQHF.

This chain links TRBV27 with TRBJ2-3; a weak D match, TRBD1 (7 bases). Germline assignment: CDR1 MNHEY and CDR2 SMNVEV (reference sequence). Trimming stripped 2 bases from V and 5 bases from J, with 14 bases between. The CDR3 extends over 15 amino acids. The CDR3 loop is CASSLEGGGVDTQYF. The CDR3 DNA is TGTGCCAGCAGTTTAGAAGGGGGCGGGGTAGATACGCAGTATTTT.

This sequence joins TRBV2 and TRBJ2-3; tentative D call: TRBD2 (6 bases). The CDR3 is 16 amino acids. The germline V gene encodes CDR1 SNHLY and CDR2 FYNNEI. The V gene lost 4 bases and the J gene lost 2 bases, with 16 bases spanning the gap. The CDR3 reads CASSAPLAPPTDTQYF. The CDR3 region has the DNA TGTGCCAGCAGTGCCCCCCTAGCGCCCCCCACAGATACGCAGTATTTT.

CDR3 nucleotides: TGTGCCAGCAGGAAGAGTCCTGGTGGCTACACCTTC. Encoded protein: CASRKSPGGYTF. This chain connects TRBV6-5 to TRBJ1-2; D not resolved. Trimming shortened V by 6 bases and J by 7 bases, and 12 bases separated the two germline ends. The CDR3 is made up of 12 amino acids. Per the germline V gene, CDR1 is MNHEY and CDR2 is SVGAGI.

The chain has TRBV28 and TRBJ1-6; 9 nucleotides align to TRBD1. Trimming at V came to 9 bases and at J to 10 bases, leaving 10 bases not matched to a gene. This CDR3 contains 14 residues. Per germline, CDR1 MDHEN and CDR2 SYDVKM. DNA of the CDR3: TGTGCCAGTATAGTACAGGGGGCAGCGTCACCCCTCCACTTT. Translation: CASIVQGAASPLHF.

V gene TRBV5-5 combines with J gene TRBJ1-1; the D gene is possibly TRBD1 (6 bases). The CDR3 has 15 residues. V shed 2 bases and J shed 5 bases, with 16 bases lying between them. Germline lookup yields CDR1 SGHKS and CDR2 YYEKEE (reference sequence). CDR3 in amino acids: CASSLDGGAGTEAFF. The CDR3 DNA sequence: TGTGCCAGCAGCTTAGATGGGGGCGCGGGTACTGAAGCTTTCTTT.

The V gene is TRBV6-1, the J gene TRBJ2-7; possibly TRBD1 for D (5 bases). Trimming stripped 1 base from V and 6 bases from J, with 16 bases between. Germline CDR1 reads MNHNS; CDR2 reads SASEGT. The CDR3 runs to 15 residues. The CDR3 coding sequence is TGTGCCAGCAGTGAAGGGGGCGGTATCCCATCCGAGCAGTACTTC. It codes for CASSEGGGIPSEQYF.

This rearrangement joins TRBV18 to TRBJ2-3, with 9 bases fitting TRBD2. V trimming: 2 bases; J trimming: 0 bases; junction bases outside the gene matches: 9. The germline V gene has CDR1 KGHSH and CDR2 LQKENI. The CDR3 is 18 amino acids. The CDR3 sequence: CASSPRPAGGRSTDTQYF. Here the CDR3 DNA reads TGTGCCAGCTCACCAAGGCCAGCGGGAGGACGGAGCACAGATACGCAGTATTTT. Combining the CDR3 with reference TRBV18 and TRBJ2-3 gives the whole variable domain NAGVMQNPRHLVRRRGQEARLRCSPMKGHSHVYWYRQLPEEGLKFMVYLQKENIIDESGMPKERFSAEFPKEGPSILRIQQVVRGDSAAYFCASSPRPAGGRSTDTQYFGPGTRLTVL.

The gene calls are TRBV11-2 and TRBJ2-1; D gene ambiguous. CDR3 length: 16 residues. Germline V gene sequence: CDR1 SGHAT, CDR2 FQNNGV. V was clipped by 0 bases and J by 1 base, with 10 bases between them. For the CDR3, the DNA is TGTGCCAGCAGCTTAGAACAGCTTCTTTCCTACAATGAGCAGTTCTTC. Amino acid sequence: CASSLEQLLSYNEQFF.